This TCR beta chain stems from a study of blood T cells in healthy people across ages. V shed 3 bases, J shed 6 bases, and the junction held 4 bases outside the gene matches. The germline gives CDR1 LGHDT, CDR2 YNNKEL (reference sequence). The CDR3 has 15 amino acids. Next came a second PCR, run for about 6 to 11 cycles, which used a sample-barcoded 5' primer along with a J-beta primer mix. From the 5' RACE reads, TCRdb called clonotypes with MiXCR, one entry per CDR3 protein. This sample has around 850,000 distinct CDR3 sequences, with 35% to 40% found just once. The sequencing sample was made of blood. The V and J genes are TRBV3-1 and TRBJ1-6, with 8 nucleotides matching TRBD1. The receptor was isolated from a man between 18 and 29 years old in good health. The CDR3 bases are TGTGCCAGCAGCCAGGGACAGGAAGTTAATTCACCCCTCCACTTT. This encodes CASSQGQEVNSPLHF.